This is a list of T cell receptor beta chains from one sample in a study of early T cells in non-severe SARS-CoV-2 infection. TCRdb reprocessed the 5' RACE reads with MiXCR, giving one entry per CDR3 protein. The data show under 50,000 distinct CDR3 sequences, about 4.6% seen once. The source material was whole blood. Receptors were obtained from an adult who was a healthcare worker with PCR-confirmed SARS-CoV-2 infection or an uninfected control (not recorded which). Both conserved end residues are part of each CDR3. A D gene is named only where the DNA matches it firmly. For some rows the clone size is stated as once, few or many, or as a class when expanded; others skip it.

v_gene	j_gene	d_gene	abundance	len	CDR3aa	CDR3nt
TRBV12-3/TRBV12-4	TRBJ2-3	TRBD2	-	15	CASSGGGTTGDTQYF	TGTGCCAGCAGTGGGGGAGGGACTACTGGCGATACGCAGTATTTT
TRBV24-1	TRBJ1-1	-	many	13	CATRDFWNTEAFF	TGTGCCACCCGGGACTTCTGGAACACTGAAGCTTTCTTT
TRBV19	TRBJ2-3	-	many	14	CASSLRDPGDTQYF	TGTGCCAGTAGTCTAAGGGACCCGGGGGATACGCAGTATTTT
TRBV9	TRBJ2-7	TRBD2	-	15	CASSVVASGAYEQYF	TGTGCCAGCAGCGTAGTGGCTAGCGGCGCCTACGAGCAGTACTTC
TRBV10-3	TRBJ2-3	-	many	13	CAINDASTDTQYF	TGTGCCATCAATGATGCTAGCACAGATACGCAGTATTTT
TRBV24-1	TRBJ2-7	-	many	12	CATTGDGDEQYF	TGTGCCACAACAGGTGATGGCGACGAGCAGTACTTC
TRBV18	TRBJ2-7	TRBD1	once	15	CASSQLQDRGGEQYF	TGTGCCAGCTCACAACTCCAGGACAGGGGCGGGGAGCAGTACTTC
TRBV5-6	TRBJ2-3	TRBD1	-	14	CASTGQGARSTQYF	TGTGCCAGCACGGGACAGGGGGCGCGGAGTACGCAGTATTTT
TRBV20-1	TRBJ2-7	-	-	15	CSAPDTDREGYEQYF	TGCAGTGCTCCAGATACGGACAGGGAGGGCTACGAGCAGTACTTC
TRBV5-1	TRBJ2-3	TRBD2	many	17	CASSRLGLAESGDTQYF	TGCGCCAGCAGCCGCCTCGGACTAGCGGAGAGCGGGGATACGCAGTATTTT
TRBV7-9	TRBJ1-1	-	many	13	CASSWVHGAEAFF	TGTGCCAGCAGCTGGGTCCATGGAGCTGAAGCTTTCTTT
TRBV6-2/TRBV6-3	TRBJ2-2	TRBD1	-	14	CASSTTGAAGELFF	TGTGCCAGCAGTACAACAGGGGCGGCCGGGGAGCTGTTTTTT
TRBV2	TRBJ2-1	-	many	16	CASSEAGAGKGLEQFF	TGTGCCAGCAGTGAAGCGGGGGCAGGGAAAGGATTAGAGCAGTTCTTC
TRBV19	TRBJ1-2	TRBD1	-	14	CASTPGTGPYGYTF	TGTGCCAGTACCCCCGGGACAGGACCCTATGGCTACACCTTC
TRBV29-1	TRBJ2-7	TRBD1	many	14	CSVRGTGEPYEQYF	TGCAGCGTTAGGGGGACAGGGGAACCCTACGAGCAGTACTTC
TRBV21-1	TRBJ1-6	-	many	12	CASSKVSLPLHF	TGTGCCAGCAGCAAAGTCAGTCTACCCCTCCACTTT
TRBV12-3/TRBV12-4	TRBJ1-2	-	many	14	CASSFPQGSFGYTF	TGTGCCAGCAGTTTCCCACAGGGTTCTTTCGGCTACACCTTC
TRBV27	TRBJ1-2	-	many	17	CASSLSRDTARSYGYTF	TGTGCCAGCAGTTTATCGAGGGACACCGCTAGATCCTATGGCTACACCTTC
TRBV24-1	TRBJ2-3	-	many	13	CATSGQTEDTQYF	TGTGCCACCAGTGGACAGACCGAAGATACGCAGTATTTT
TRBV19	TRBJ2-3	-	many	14	CASRQDFSTDTQYF	TGTGCCAGTCGGCAGGACTTCAGCACAGATACGCAGTATTTT
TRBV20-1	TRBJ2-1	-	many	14	CSANIGNTYNEQFF	TGCAGTGCTAATATCGGGAACACCTACAATGAGCAGTTCTTC
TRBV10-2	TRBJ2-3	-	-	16	CASSESTAGSTDTQYF	TGCGCCAGCAGTGAGTCGACGGCGGGGAGCACAGATACGCAGTATTTT
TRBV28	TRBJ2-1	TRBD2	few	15	CASSYPGLAGGVQFF	TGTGCCAGCAGTTATCCGGGACTAGCGGGAGGGGTACAGTTCTTC
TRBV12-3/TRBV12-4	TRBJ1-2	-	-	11	CASSQGTGYTF	TGTGCCAGCAGCCAGGGAACCGGCTACACCTTC
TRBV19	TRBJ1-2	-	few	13	CASGHNSNYGYTF	TGTGCCAGCGGACACAACAGTAACTATGGCTACACCTTC
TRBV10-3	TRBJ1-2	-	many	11	CAISRGSGYTF	TGTGCCATCAGCAGGGGATCTGGCTACACCTTC
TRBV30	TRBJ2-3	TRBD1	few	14	CALERTGGADTQYF	TGTGCCTTGGAGAGGACAGGGGGTGCAGATACGCAGTATTTT
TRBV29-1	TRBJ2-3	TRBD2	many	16	CSVERASGPSTDTQYF	TGCAGCGTTGAAAGGGCTAGCGGCCCTAGCACAGATACGCAGTATTTT
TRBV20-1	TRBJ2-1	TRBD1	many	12	CSAKTGVDEQFF	TGCAGTGCTAAGACAGGGGTCGATGAGCAGTTCTTC
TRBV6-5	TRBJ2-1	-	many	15	CASSRPGGVDNEQFF	TGTGCCAGCAGCCGACCCGGGGGAGTCGACAATGAGCAGTTCTTC
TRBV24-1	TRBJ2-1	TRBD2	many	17	CATSDLKSGRQDNEQFF	TGTGCCACCAGTGATTTAAAAAGCGGGAGGCAGGATAATGAGCAGTTCTTC
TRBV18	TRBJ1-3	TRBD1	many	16	CASSQPGQNSGNTIYF	TGTGCCAGCTCACAACCGGGACAGAACTCTGGAAACACCATATATTTT
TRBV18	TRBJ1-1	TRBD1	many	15	CASSPRTGANTEAFF	TGTGCCAGCTCACCACGGACAGGAGCGAACACTGAAGCTTTCTTT
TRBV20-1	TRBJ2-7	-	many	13	CSARDPASYEQYF	TGCAGTGCTAGAGATCCGGCATCATACGAGCAGTACTTC
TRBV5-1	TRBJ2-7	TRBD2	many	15	CASSSEAGGIYEQYF	TGCGCCAGCAGCTCCGAGGCGGGGGGAATCTACGAGCAGTACTTC
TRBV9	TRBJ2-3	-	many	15	CASSVTAGSADTQYF	TGTGCCAGCAGCGTGACAGCGGGTTCGGCAGATACGCAGTATTTT
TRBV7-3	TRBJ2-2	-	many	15	CASSLTSGNTGELFF	TGTGCCAGCAGCTTAACTAGCGGGAACACCGGGGAGCTGTTTTTT
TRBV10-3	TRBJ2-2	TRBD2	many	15	CAISAGGTNTGELFF	TGTGCCATCAGTGCCGGGGGGACGAACACCGGGGAGCTGTTTTTT
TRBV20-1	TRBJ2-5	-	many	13	CSARVGVQETQYF	TGCAGTGCTAGAGTAGGGGTGCAAGAGACCCAGTACTTC
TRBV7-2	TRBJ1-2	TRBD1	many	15	CASSIDRGRGYGYTF	TGTGCCAGCAGCATTGACAGGGGGCGTGGGTATGGCTACACCTTC
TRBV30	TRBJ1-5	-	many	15	CAWSDSGWSNQPQHF	TGTGCCTGGAGTGACTCGGGCTGGAGCAATCAGCCCCAGCATTTT
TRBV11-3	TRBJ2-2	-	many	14	CASSYGQAPEELFF	TGTGCCAGCTCCTACGGGCAGGCGCCGGAGGAGCTGTTTTTT
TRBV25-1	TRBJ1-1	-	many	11	CASSDNQEAFF	TGTGCCAGCAGTGATAACCAGGAAGCTTTCTTT
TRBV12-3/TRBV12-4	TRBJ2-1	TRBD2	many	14	CASSAGTSGGFQFF	TGTGCCAGCAGCGCCGGGACTAGCGGGGGGTTCCAGTTCTTC
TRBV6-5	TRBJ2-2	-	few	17	CASSYSTPGTNTGELFF	TGTGCCAGCAGTTACTCGACCCCAGGGACGAACACCGGGGAGCTGTTTTTT
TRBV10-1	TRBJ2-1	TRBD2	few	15	CASSESGGVRNEQFF	TGCGCCAGCAGTGAGTCGGGGGGGGTGAGGAATGAGCAGTTCTTC
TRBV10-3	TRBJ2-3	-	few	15	CAISTKGYSTDTQYF	TGTGCCATCAGTACCAAGGGCTATAGCACAGATACGCAGTATTTT
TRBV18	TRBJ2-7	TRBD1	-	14	CASSPTDRGTEQYF	TGTGCCAGCTCACCGACAGACAGGGGGACGGAGCAGTACTTC
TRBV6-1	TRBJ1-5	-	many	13	CASRTDFNQPQHF	TGTGCCAGCAGAACAGACTTCAATCAGCCCCAGCATTTT
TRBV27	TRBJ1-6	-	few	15	CASSLFRGYNSPLHF	TGTGCCAGCAGTTTATTCCGGGGCTATAATTCACCCCTCCACTTT
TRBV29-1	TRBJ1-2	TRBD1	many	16	CSVLSQGAQGNYGYTF	TGCAGCGTCCTTTCACAGGGGGCGCAGGGAAACTATGGCTACACCTTC
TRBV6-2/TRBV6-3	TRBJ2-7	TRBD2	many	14	CASSYLGGRYEQYF	TGTGCCAGCAGTTACCTCGGCGGGAGATACGAGCAGTACTTC
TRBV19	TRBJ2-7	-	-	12	CATRTTGYEQYF	TGTGCCACCAGGACTACCGGCTACGAGCAGTACTTC
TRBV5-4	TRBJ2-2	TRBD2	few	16	CASSLGPPGGTGELFF	TGTGCCAGCAGCTTGGGTCCGCCGGGAGGCACCGGGGAGCTGTTTTTT
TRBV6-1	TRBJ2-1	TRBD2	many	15	CASSEKRGGHNEQFF	TGTGCCAGCAGTGAAAAGCGCGGGGGGCACAATGAGCAGTTCTTC
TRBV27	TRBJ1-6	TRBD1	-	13	CATAGQGNSPLHF	TGTGCCACCGCGGGACAGGGGAATTCACCCCTCCACTTT
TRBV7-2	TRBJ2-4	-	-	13	CASSLGGLNIQYF	TGTGCCAGCAGCTTAGGGGGTCTAAACATTCAGTACTTC
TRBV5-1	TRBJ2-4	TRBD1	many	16	CASSYGQGVAKNIQYF	TGCGCCAGCAGCTATGGACAGGGCGTAGCCAAAAACATTCAGTACTTC
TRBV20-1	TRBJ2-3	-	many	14	CSAQKDLPRNTQYF	TGCAGTGCTCAAAAGGACCTCCCCAGAAATACGCAGTATTTT
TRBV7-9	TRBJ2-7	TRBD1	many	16	CASSLVGDRGVNEQYF	TGTGCCAGCAGCTTAGTTGGCGACAGGGGGGTTAACGAGCAGTACTTC